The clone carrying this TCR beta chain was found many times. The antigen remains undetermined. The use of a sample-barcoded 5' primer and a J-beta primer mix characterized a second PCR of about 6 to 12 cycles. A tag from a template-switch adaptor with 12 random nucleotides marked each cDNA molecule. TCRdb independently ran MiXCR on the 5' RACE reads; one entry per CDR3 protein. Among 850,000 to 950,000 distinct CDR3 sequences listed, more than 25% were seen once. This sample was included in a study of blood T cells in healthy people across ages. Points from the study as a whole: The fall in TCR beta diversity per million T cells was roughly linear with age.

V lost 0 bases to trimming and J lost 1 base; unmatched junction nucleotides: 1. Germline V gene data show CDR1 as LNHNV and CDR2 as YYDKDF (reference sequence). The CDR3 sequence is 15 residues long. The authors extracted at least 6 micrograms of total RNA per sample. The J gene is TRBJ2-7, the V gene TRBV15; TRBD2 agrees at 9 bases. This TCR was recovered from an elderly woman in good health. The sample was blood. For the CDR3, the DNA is TGTGCCACCAGCAGAGACCTAGCGGGATCCTACGAGCAGTACTTC. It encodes CATSRDLAGSYEQYF.